Below, one T cell receptor (beta chain) is given with its context. As yet, its antigen is unknown. The source of the sample is a study of cytomegalovirus exposure and HLA in healthy donors. Overall study findings and caveats: Investigators reported 150 to 200 TCR beta chains as tied to cytomegalovirus. Apparent HLA restriction characterized most CMV-associated TCR beta chains in a later analysis. Clonal expansion was found to be greater in HLA-associated TCR beta chains than in equally common others in a later analysis.

This CDR3 contains 14 residues. CDR1 is SGHNT, CDR2 YENEEA, per germline. Trimming pared 4 bases from V and 4 bases from J, leaving 11 bases between. Both 60 Vbeta primers and 13 Jbeta primers went into the PCR. Methods used by the authors: Later work found 80 million to 85 million unique TCR beta chains, with some 11 million shared. The data were produced by immunoSEQ multiplex PCR, yet TCRdb's version contains in-frame clones alone and is incomplete. The V and J calls and the clone size are those of that table, but D and trimming were determined from the DNA. The data hold about 120,000 clones, with roughly four fifths observed a single time.

The clonotype originates from a man aged 50 to 60 in good health and CMV-seropositive. V is TRBV11-3 and J is TRBJ2-1; maybe TRBD2 (5 bases). Sequenced: PBMCs. DNA of the CDR3: TGTGCCAGCAGCTCACGACGGGGATACAATGAGCAGTTCTTC. This codes for CASSSRRGYNEQFF.